This is a list of T cell receptor beta chains from one sample in a study of early T cells in non-severe SARS-CoV-2 infection. TCRdb re-called the 5' RACE reads with MiXCR, one entry per CDR3 protein. The data show about 55,000 distinct CDR3 sequences, just under 15% seen once. The source was whole blood, collected at baseline. The receptors here all came from an adult who was a healthcare worker with PCR-confirmed SARS-CoV-2 infection or an uninfected control (not recorded which). The CDR3 runs from the conserved cysteine through the conserved F or W. A D gene is named only where the DNA matches it firmly. Some rows have no size entry. The others give once, few or many, or a class for an expanded clone.

J | D | V | length | size | DNA | CDR3
TRBJ2-2 | NA | TRBV7-2 | 14 | many | TGTGCCAGCAGCAAGGACGGGAACACCGGGGAGCTGTTTTTT | CASSKDGNTGELFF
TRBJ2-7 | NA | TRBV6-6 | 16 | few | TGTGCCAGCACACCACCAACTTCGGGACAACTCTACGAGCAGTACTTC | CASTPPTSGQLYEQYF
TRBJ1-2 | TRBD1 | TRBV11-2 | 13 | NA | TGTGCCAGCAGCTTTACAGGGGAGAGTGGCTACACCTTC | CASSFTGESGYTF
TRBJ2-3 | NA | TRBV10-3 | 16 | NA | TGTGCCATCAGTGTGATGGAACCTACTAGCACAGATACGCAGTATTTT | CAISVMEPTSTDTQYF
TRBJ1-2 | NA | TRBV5-1 | 12 | NA | TGCGCCAGCTACGGTGACCGAGAGGGCTACACCTTC | CASYGDREGYTF
TRBJ2-3 | NA | TRBV5-1 | 13 | NA | TGCGCCAGCAGCCCAGACCCACCCTGGGCCCAGTATTTT | CASSPDPPWAQYF
TRBJ1-2 | NA | TRBV15 | 14 | few | TGTGCCACCAGCAGAGAATCAGGGGTCTATGGCTACACCTTC | CATSRESGVYGYTF
TRBJ1-2 | TRBD1 | TRBV18 | 16 | few | TGTGCCAGCTCACCAGGACAGGGGCGCTCTAACTATGGCTACACCTTC | CASSPGQGRSNYGYTF
TRBJ1-6 | NA | TRBV20-1 | 16 | NA | TGCAGTGCTAGATGGGGGCCTCCCTCCCGGGACTCACCCCTCCACTTT | CSARWGPPSRDSPLHF
TRBJ2-5 | TRBD2 | TRBV6-1 | 14 | NA | TGTGCCAGCTCGACTAGCGGGGGGGCCCGGACCCAGTACTTC | CASSTSGGARTQYF
TRBJ2-7 | TRBD1 | TRBV7-9 | 14 | many | TGTGCCAGCAATCGTGGGACAGGGGAAAACGAGCAGTACTTC | CASNRGTGENEQYF
TRBJ2-7 | NA | TRBV12-3/TRBV12-4 | 16 | NA | TGTGCCAGCAGTTCGGCCGACGGGACGTCATACTACGAGCAGTACTTC | CASSSADGTSYYEQYF